This TCR beta chain was sequenced in a study of blood T cell repertoires in COVID-19. Study-wide context: Sites across the United States, Italy and Spain contributed samples from acute and convalescent COVID-19. Sources were T cells, B-cell-depleted T cells, or PBMCs; the material itself was cDNA or gDNA.

Germline CDR1 GTSNPN, CDR2 SVGIG (reference sequence). The CDR3 covers 15 residues. V shed 0 bases and J shed 0 bases, with 9 bases lying between them. Seattle patients were enrolled during active infection and followed longitudinally. Original methodology: It was from reference gene primer amplification that nucleated cell counts were estimated. Here immunoSEQ multiplex PCR was the method, and the copy in TCRdb shows in-frame clones only, minus some. D and trimming were read from the DNA, whereas the V and J calls and clone size are those reported in that table. The sample lists 250,000 to 400,000 clones, 85% to 90% occurring once.

This TCR was sampled from a woman in her twenties or thirties with COVID-19, enrolled during active disease. The sequencing input was peripheral blood. The chain carries TRBV30 and TRBJ1-5; D unresolved. This chain's CDR3 is CAWSVGGYSNQPQHF. The CDR3 nucleotides read TGTGCCTGGAGTGTTGGCGGTTATAGCAATCAGCCCCAGCATTTT.